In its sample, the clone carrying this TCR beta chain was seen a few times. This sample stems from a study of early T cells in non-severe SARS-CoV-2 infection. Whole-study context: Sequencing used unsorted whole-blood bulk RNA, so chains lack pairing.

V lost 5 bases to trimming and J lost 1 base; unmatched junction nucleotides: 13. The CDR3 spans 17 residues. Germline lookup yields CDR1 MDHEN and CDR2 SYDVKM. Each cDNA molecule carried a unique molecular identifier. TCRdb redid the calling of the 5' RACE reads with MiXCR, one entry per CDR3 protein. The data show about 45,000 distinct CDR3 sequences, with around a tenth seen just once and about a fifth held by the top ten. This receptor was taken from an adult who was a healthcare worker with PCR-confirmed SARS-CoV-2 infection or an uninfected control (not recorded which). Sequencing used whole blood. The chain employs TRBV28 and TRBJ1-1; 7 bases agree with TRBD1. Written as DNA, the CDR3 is TGTGCCAGCAGTCTCGGGACAGCGGGAAGTAGGAACACTGAAGCTTTCTTT. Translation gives CASSLGTAGSRNTEAFF. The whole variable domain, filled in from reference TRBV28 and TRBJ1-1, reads DVKVTQSSRYLVKRTGEKVFLECVQDMDHENMFWYRQDPGLGLRLIYFSYDVKMKEKGDIPEGYSVSREKKERFSLILESASTNQTSMYLCASSLGTAGSRNTEAFFGQGTRLTVV.